These T cell receptor beta chains were read from a single sample in a study of cytomegalovirus exposure and HLA in healthy donors. TCRdb keeps only in-frame clones here, not all; method: immunoSEQ multiplex PCR. The sample includes approximately 100,000 clones, about 78% seen only once; the top ten take roughly 4.3%. Sample: PBMCs. These receptors were taken from a woman in her forties in good health and CMV-seropositive. The CDR3 runs from the conserved cysteine through the conserved F or W. Each record gives: D gene, clone size, V gene, J gene, CDR3 protein. A D gene is named only where the DNA matches it firmly. Size is omitted from some rows. Given values are once, few, many or a class for expanded clones.

TRBD2,.,TRBV5-4,TRBJ2-1,CASSPSGSSYNEQFF
TRBD1,few,TRBV5-1,TRBJ2-3,CASSAGQGITDTQYF
TRBD2,.,TRBV7-6,TRBJ2-5,CASSLGVAGVSQETQYF
TRBD2,.,TRBV18,TRBJ2-7,CASSPLAGGAYEQYF
.,.,TRBV28,TRBJ2-6,CASNPRGWGANVLTF
TRBD2,.,TRBV5-6,TRBJ2-3,CASSLWQGTSVRVTDTQYF
TRBD1,.,TRBV2,TRBJ1-6,CASSQGQGSHSPLHF
.,.,TRBV6-1,TRBJ2-3,CASSVQGLGDTQYF
.,.,TRBV15,TRBJ2-7,CATSRDLGLSEQYF
TRBD2,.,TRBV5-1,TRBJ2-1,CASSLVGFGGRAYNEQFF
.,once,TRBV2,TRBJ1-3,CASSPRGPVGNTIYF
.,.,TRBV6-1,TRBJ2-7,CASSRGTEYEQYF
TRBD2,.,TRBV5-8,TRBJ2-5,CAATSGSHLQETQYF
.,.,TRBV27,TRBJ2-7,CASRLSFGAYEQYF
TRBD2,.,TRBV4-1,TRBJ2-7,CASSQGGGYEQYF
.,.,TRBV25-1,TRBJ1-1,CASSEWGGVITEAFF
TRBD2,.,TRBV7-3,TRBJ2-3,CASSRWRPGTSGRGHGDTQYF
TRBD1,.,TRBV2,TRBJ1-2,CASHPGQGVDGYTF
.,few,TRBV7-9,TRBJ2-1,CASSPGGAGEQFF
TRBD1,once,TRBV6-6,TRBJ1-5,CASRMTGNNQPQHF
.,.,TRBV10-3,TRBJ1-3,CAISEATGGSGNTIYF
.,.,TRBV21-1,TRBJ2-4,CASSKELLSVAGSGKNIQYF
.,.,TRBV5-1,TRBJ1-2,CASSPRGENYGYTF
TRBD2,.,TRBV4-2,TRBJ2-1,CASSQGTSGRPSYNEQFF
.,.,TRBV10-3,TRBJ2-1,CAISRTGNNEQFF
.,.,TRBV7-2,TRBJ2-2,CASSRDTDTGELFF
.,.,TRBV29-1,TRBJ2-7,CSGGESRDEQYF
TRBD1,.,TRBV27,TRBJ1-5,CASRGTGGPQPQHF